The T cell receptor (beta chain) under discussion was sequenced for a study of response to subunit inactivated influenza vaccine. General study findings and limits: There was a suggestion from the authors that each seasonal influenza vaccination recruits few new T cells.

The CDR3 is 18 amino acids. The germline V gene encodes CDR1 MNHEY and CDR2 SVGAGI. V was clipped by 3 bases and J by 0 bases, with 15 bases between them. TCRdb used MiXCR to reprocess the RT-PCR reads, holding one entry per CDR3 protein. The table includes about 540,000 distinct CDR3 sequences, approximately 24% detected once. This clonotype showed up just a few times. Its antigen remains unidentified. These sequences were also reported in another study, on T cells expressing NK-cell markers. Per that study: Generation of TCR beta cDNA was performed by 5'RACE template switching incorporating UMIs. Cells sorted as CD3+CD56+NKG2C+, CD3+CD56+NKG2C- and CD3+CD56-NKG2C+ T cells supplied the TCR beta repertoires. Within the sequenced cohort of eight donors, seven exhibited HCMV seropositivity and one was seronegative. Among CD8+ T cells from 5 to 7 donors, dominant NKG2C+ clonotypes accounted for about 1.0-7.0%.

The sample consisted of CD4+ T cells sorted from PBMCs, taken 11 to 12 days after vaccination. V and J are TRBV6-5 and TRBJ1-6, with a tentative D call TRBD1 (6 bases). The sequence came from a man aged 50 to 60 who received an inactivated influenza vaccine. CDR3 nucleotide sequence: TGTGCCAGCAGTTATACCGGACAGTGGAGCTCCTATAATTCACCCCTCCACTTT. This translates into CASSYTGQWSSYNSPLHF.